Detailed here is one T cell receptor (beta chain). Its antigen is undetermined. TCRdb independently ran MiXCR on the reads; one entry per CDR3 protein. The repertoire includes approximately 1,000,000 distinct CDR3 sequences, roughly 30% of them detected once, and roughly 13% sits in the top ten. V dropped 7 bases and J dropped 0 bases, with 19 bases sitting between them. CDR1 is DFQATT, CDR2 SNEGSKA, per germline (reference sequence). The CDR3 is 16 amino acids. The record originates from a study of T cell repertoires in cytomegalovirus infection. Findings and limits, study-wide: Within the response measured ex vivo, HLA-C-restricted CMV-specific TCR beta clonotypes were dominant.

The source of this sequence is a human donor in good health (CMV status not recorded). Some clones in this sample may be carry-over from other donors' samples. The material sequenced was cultured CD8+ T cells from PBMCs, taken from culture after CMV antigen stimulation. The chain links TRBV20-1 to TRBJ1-5; D remains unclear. DNA for the CDR3: TGCAGTGTCGAGGTCGGGGAAACCGGTAGCAATCAGCCCCAGCATTTT. Protein product: CSVEVGETGSNQPQHF.